This T cell receptor (beta chain) comes out of a study of blood T cell repertoires in COVID-19. For the study at large: The study drew acute and convalescent COVID-19 samples from the United States, Italy and Spain. From T cells, B-cell-depleted T cells, or PBMCs came the material, which was cDNA or gDNA.

Per the study methods: Amplifying reference gene primers gave estimates of nucleated cell counts. Sequencing was performed with immunoSEQ multiplex PCR; in TCRdb, only in-frame clones are kept and a portion is missing. The D gene and trimming were derived from the DNA, and the V and J assignments and clone size from that table. The sample comprises roughly 60,000 clones, approximately 82% of which are singletons, and more than 4.5% rests with the top ten. The source is a human donor in a cohort sampled during active or convalescent COVID-19. The sequencing sample was made of peripheral blood.

CDR3 sequence reads: CASSLGTTRGAFF. CDR3 sequence (DNA): TGTGCCAGCAGCCTTGGGACCACCCGGGGGGCTTTCTTT. The chain links TRBV12-3 or TRBV12-4 to TRBJ1-1, with D possibly TRBD1 on 5 matching bases. This CDR3 spans 13 amino acids. The V end was cut by 6 bases, the J end by 11 bases, with 19 bases between.